The 21 T cell receptor beta chains given below trace back to one sample, sequenced in a study of T-cell reconstitution after alpha-beta-depleted transplantation in children. Preparing the TCRbeta library involved the use of unique molecular identifiers. Via MiXCR, TCRdb re-called the PCR reads, giving one row per CDR3 protein. In the table there are 500,000 to 600,000 distinct CDR3 sequences, 25% to 30% of which are singletons. The source was PBMCs, collected before TCRalphabeta/CD19-depleted stem cell transplant. Receptors were obtained from a boy under three years old with Wiskott-Aldrich syndrome, due to receive a stem cell transplant.

The chain carries TRBV5-1 and TRBJ2-5, with D possibly TRBD2 on 6 matching bases. V was shortened by 5 bases and J by 1 base, with 12 bases between the two germline ends. CDR1 and CDR2 from the germline V gene are SGHRS and YFSETQ. The CDR3 has 14 residues. CDR3 residues: CASREGLIQETQYF. The CDR3, as DNA: TGCGCCAGCAGGGAGGGATTAATCCAAGAGACCCAGTACTTC. Complete variable domain (other parts from reference TRBV5-1 and TRBJ2-5): KAGVTQTPRYLIKTRGQQVTLSCSPISGHRSVSWYQQTPGQGLQFLFEYFSETQRNKGNFPGRFSGRQFSNSRSEMNVSTLELGDSALYLCASREGLIQETQYFGPGTRLLVL.

This clonotype was seen a few times. The chain recombines TRBV29-1 with TRBJ2-1; D might be TRBD2 (5 bases). This CDR3 comprises 15 residues. Trimming pared 6 bases from V and 6 bases from J, leaving 21 bases between. CDR1 is SQVTM, CDR2 ANQGSEA, per germline. CDR3 DNA sequence: TGCAGCGTCCGAGGCGGGTGGAATAGGAGCAATGAGCAGTTCTTC. Translation gives CSVRGGWNRSNEQFF.

This clonotype was recorded many times. The chain links TRBV20-1 to TRBJ2-1; 8 bases are a match to TRBD2. V lost 3 bases to trimming and J lost 8 bases; unmatched junction nucleotides: 12. The CDR3 sequence is 15 residues long. The germline V gene has CDR1 DFQATT and CDR2 SNEGSKA (reference sequence). In DNA form, the CDR3 reads TGCAGTGCTAGGGTGGTATCGGGAGGGTCCCATGAGCAGTTCTTC. This sequence encodes CSARVVSGGSHEQFF.

This clonotype was seen a few times. This chain connects TRBV7-3 to TRBJ1-6; no reliable D call. The germline V gene has CDR1 SGHTA and CDR2 FQGTGA. The CDR3 runs 13 residues. The V gene lost 2 bases and the J gene lost 10 bases, with 9 bases spanning the gap. The CDR3 here is CASSLEFRSPLHF. In nucleotides, the CDR3 is TGTGCCAGCAGCTTAGAGTTTAGATCACCCCTCCACTTT.

The V call is TRBV21-1, the J call TRBJ2-1; TRBD2, the D gene given by the table, was not confirmed from the DNA. TRBV21-1 is termed a pseudogene. The CDR3 is 18 residues long. CDR3 sequence reads: CASMPQPRGLAGGNEQFF. CDR3 nucleotides: TGTGCCAGCATGCCCCAGCCGAGGGGACTAGCGGGAGGCAATGAGCAGTTCTTC.

Only a few counts were recorded for this clonotype. The CDR3 coding sequence is TGCGCCAGCAGCTTGGGATTTTTGGTACCGTTGGGGGGACAAGAGACCCAGTACTTC. It translates to CASSLGFLVPLGGQETQYF. The J gene is TRBJ2-5, the V gene TRBV5-1, with D possibly TRBD2 on 6 matching bases. Germline V lookup: CDR1 SGHRS, CDR2 YFSETQ. V was pared by 0 bases and J by 2 bases, with 23 bases between. The CDR3 spans 19 residues.

The rearrangement links TRBV27 to TRBJ2-4; a weak D match, TRBD1 (6 bases). The CDR3 sequence is 16 residues long. Germline assignment: CDR1 MNHEY and CDR2 SMNVEV (reference sequence). Trimming removed 5 bases from V and 0 bases from J, with 14 bases in between. CDR3 region: CASSTHGTLAKNIQYF. CDR3 DNA sequence: TGTGCCAGCAGTACCCACGGGACATTAGCCAAAAACATTCAGTACTTC.

This clonotype was observed a handful of times. V usage is TRBV5-1 and J usage is TRBJ2-7, with 14 positions matching TRBD2. CDR1 and CDR2 (germline): SGHRS, YFSETQ. CDR3 length: 16 residues. J gave up 4 bases and V 4 bases, and 7 bases lay outside the gene matches. The CDR3 DNA sequence: TGCGCCAGCAGCGAAGGGACTAGCGGGAGTCTTTACGAGCAGTACTTC. Protein product: CASSEGTSGSLYEQYF.

V and J are TRBV5-1 and TRBJ1-1; no definite D call. Trimming took off 4 bases at V and 1 base at J, with 11 bases between the two ends. The V gene's germline CDR1 is SGHRS and CDR2 YFSETQ. The CDR3 runs to 14 residues. Here the CDR3 DNA reads TGCGCCAGCAGCCAGCGGGGAGAGAACACTGAAGCTTTCTTT. Translation gives CASSQRGENTEAFF.

This clonotype was seen a handful of times. The rearrangement links TRBV6-5 to TRBJ1-2; D call uncertain. CDR1 and CDR2 from the germline V gene are MNHEY and SVGAGI. The CDR3 has 14 residues. Trimming cost V 0 bases and J 0 bases, with 5 bases left between them. The chain's CDR3 is CASSYSQANYGYTF. The DNA of the CDR3 is TGTGCCAGCAGTTACTCGCAAGCTAACTATGGCTACACCTTC.

This clonotype was detected a few times. The V gene is TRBV9, the J gene TRBJ2-1, with a possible D match to TRBD1 (6 bases). Germline CDR1 SGDLS, CDR2 YYNGEE. CDR3 size: 15 residues. The ends were cut back, 0 bases at V and 7 bases at J, with 14 bases in the middle. The CDR3 nucleotides read TGTGCCAGCAGCGTAGAGCTACAGGGTCCAAATGAGCAGTTCTTC. Translation: CASSVELQGPNEQFF.

The J gene is TRBJ1-3, the V gene TRBV5-1, with 8 bases fitting TRBD1. J gave up 0 bases and V 0 bases, and 11 bases lay outside the gene matches. Germline V lookup: CDR1 SGHRS, CDR2 YFSETQ. This CDR3 has 19 residues. CDR3 DNA sequence: TGCGCCAGCAGCTTGGGGACAGGGTTTTTCCTCCCCTCTGGAAACACCATATATTTT. Encoded protein: CASSLGTGFFLPSGNTIYF.

The CDR3 sequence: CASSYRGRGGEETQYF. The CDR3 DNA reads as TGTGCCAGCAGTTATAGGGGTCGGGGGGGAGAAGAGACCCAGTACTTC. The chain combines TRBV6-2 or TRBV6-3 with TRBJ2-5, with 8 bases lining up with TRBD2. V lost 3 bases and J lost 3; bases outside the gene matches: 9. Germline V gene sequence: CDR1 MNHEY, CDR2 SVGEGT. CDR3 size: 16 residues.

This rearrangement joins TRBV5-1 to TRBJ2-1, with 12 bases identical to TRBD2. Germline CDR1 is SGHRS and CDR2 is YFSETQ. J gave up 0 bases and V 1 base, and 5 bases lay outside the gene matches. The CDR3 loop spans 18 amino acids. The CDR3 DNA reads as TGCGCCAGCAGCTTGTGGACTAGCGGGAAGGACTCCTACAATGAGCAGTTCTTC. Its translation is CASSLWTSGKDSYNEQFF.

The chain links TRBV6-1 to TRBJ1-2; TRBD1 is a possible D gene (6 bases). Trimming took 7 bases from V and 4 from J, leaving 13 bases between them. Germline CDR1 is MNHNS and CDR2 is SASEGT. The CDR3 totals 13 residues. The CDR3 sequence is CASKGGGLYGYTF. Here the CDR3 DNA reads TGTGCCAGCAAAGGAGGGGGGCTCTATGGCTACACCTTC.

This clonotype was counted only a few times. The V call is TRBV11-2, the J call TRBJ2-2; the D is unclear. The CDR3 has 13 residues. V gave up 0 bases and J gave up 7 bases, with 6 bases separating them. From germline, CDR1 is SGHAT and CDR2 FQNNGV. The CDR3, as DNA: TGTGCCAGCAGCTTAGACGTTGACGGGGAGCTGTTTTTT. It is translated as CASSLDVDGELFF.

A few counts support this clonotype. The chain uses TRBV7-6 and TRBJ2-5; 10 bases line up with TRBD1. CDR3 length: 15 residues. Per germline, CDR1 SGHVS and CDR2 FNYEAQ. V gave up 2 bases and J gave up 3 bases; unmatched junction bases: 3. CDR3 bases: TGTGCCAGCAGCTTATCGGGACAGGGGAAAGAGACCCAGTACTTC. It encodes CASSLSGQGKETQYF.

This chain joins TRBV20-1 and TRBJ1-1, with D perhaps matching TRBD1 (6 bases). Trimming removed 3 bases from V and 5 bases from J, with 13 bases in between. Germline V gene lookup returns CDR1 DFQATT and CDR2 SNEGSKA (reference sequence). The length of the CDR3 is 13 residues. CDR3 sequence reads: CSARRGARTEAFF. As DNA, the CDR3 is TGCAGTGCTAGGCGGGGGGCGCGGACTGAAGCTTTCTTT.

This clonotype was detected once. The V and J genes are TRBV14 and TRBJ2-4; 13 bases are a match to TRBD2. From germline, CDR1 is SGHDN and CDR2 FVKESK. The CDR3 totals 21 residues. V lost 2 bases and J lost 5; bases outside the gene matches: 18. This chain's CDR3 is CASSQWPPGLAGVGVENIQYF. The CDR3 region has the DNA TGTGCCAGCAGCCAATGGCCCCCCGGACTAGCGGGAGTTGGGGTCGAAAACATTCAGTACTTC.

The CDR3 sequence: CASSHRGKNEQFF. Written as DNA, the CDR3 is TGTGCCAGCAGCCACAGGGGTAAAAATGAGCAGTTCTTC. The gene calls are TRBV3-1 and TRBJ2-1; a possible D gene is TRBD1 (6 bases). Between the trimmed V and J ends, which lost 3 bases and 7 bases, there was a span of 10 bases. The CDR3 consists of 13 residues. CDR1 is LGHDT, CDR2 YNNKEL, per germline (reference sequence).

This clonotype showed up just a few times. The rearrangement joins TRBV27 to TRBJ1-2; TRBD1 aligns across 8 bases. With V trimmed by 5 bases and J by 5 bases, 16 bases remained unmatched. The V gene's germline CDR1 is MNHEY and CDR2 SMNVEV (reference sequence). CDR3 length: 17 residues. CDR3 amino acids: CASSLKWSGQGGYGYTF. CDR3 sequence (DNA): TGTGCCAGCAGTCTCAAATGGTCTGGACAGGGAGGTTATGGCTACACCTTC.